This T cell receptor beta chain was obtained from a study of cytomegalovirus exposure and HLA in healthy donors. Broader study findings: A prior analysis recorded that most TCR beta V segments were productive about 90% or about 30% of the time.

Primers included in the PCR were 60 Vbeta and 13 Jbeta primers. Generated by immunoSEQ multiplex PCR, the TCRdb table keeps only in-frame clones and is missing some. The table shows 99,000 or so clones, with approximately 69% occurring only once. V was shortened by 0 bases and J by 2 bases, with 8 bases between the two germline ends. The CDR3 contains 14 residues. Remarks on this clone: What it binds is not known.

V and J are TRBV5-3 and TRBJ2-5; D is possibly TRBD1 (5 bases). TRBV5-3 is placed among ORFs of uncertain function. The source of this sequence is a man aged 25-40 years in good health and CMV-seronegative. Sequenced material: PBMCs. CDR3 region: CARSLDWTQETQYF. For the CDR3, the DNA is TGTGCCAGAAGCTTGGACTGGACACAAGAGACCCAGTACTTC.